This T cell receptor (beta chain) was profiled in a study of identical twins (dated by TCRdb to 2016 to 2017). Some background on the complete study: TCR alpha and beta repertoires from monozygotic twins, unrelated adults of various ages and cord blood were deep-sequenced to test whether fetal clonotypes persist. Replicate twin experiments were performed at different times using different library preparation protocols to rule out contamination.

To note about this clonotype: Its antigen has not been determined. No much larger clone is present one base from it, and per-base qualities are unavailable.

General conclusions and limits of the study: Because the same donors could not be followed over many years, the conclusions depended on cross-sectional statistical analysis. In monozygotic twins, recombination models systematically underestimated out-of-frame TCR alpha sharing, but the models matched the sharing seen between unrelated individuals. Compared with coincidental sharing between unrelated individuals, out-of-frame TCR alpha sequences shared between twins showed an excess of sequences with low generation probability. A weaker excess of twin sharing was found in beta out-of-frame sequences because the signal-to-noise ratio was lowered by fewer shared sequences. Invariant T cells such as MAIT and iNKT could partly confound zero-insertion analyses, though diverse VJ usage argued against this for most clonotypes. Abundant cord blood beta clonotypes carried fewer insertions; young adult naive repertoires showed a weaker similar trend, while memory repertoires showed none.

Only healthy Caucasian donors were included. The twin cohort consisted of three pairs of female monozygotic twins, all aged roughly 18 to 30 years. Peripheral blood mononuclear cells were the source from which RNA for the TCR libraries was isolated. The CDR3 covers 15 residues, taking in both the cysteine and the phenylalanine. Just CDR3 DNA is preserved here, 45 bases in frame from base 1. According to the germline V gene (reference sequence), CDR1 reads PRHDT and CDR2 reads FYEKMQ. Relative to germline, V is 5 bases shorter and J is 3 bases shorter, with 17 bases between their ends. The library was obtained by 5' RACE. The reads were generated on an Illumina HiSeq 2000. Template switching added a universal primer binding site, and the final cDNA carried a unique molecular identifier that allowed TCR cDNA molecules to be counted accurately. Specific primers in the conserved constant-segment region were used to synthesize first-strand cDNA for TCR alpha and beta chains. To control for contamination, every cDNA library was double barcoded, receiving both a SMART-Mk sample barcode and Illumina barcodes. TruSeq adapter sequences along with Illumina sample barcodes were introduced in two successive PCR steps. TCR alpha and beta cDNA libraries were sequenced on the Illumina HiSeq platform with custom primers. As for the authors' bioinformatics: MiGEC was used to process raw reads and extract unique molecular identifiers, and MiXCR was used to find CDR3 positions. For each individual, recombination models were inferred using an EM algorithm with the repgenHMM and IGoR tools. The tcR package in R was used for shared clonotype analysis, with sharing normalized by the product of cloneset sizes. To study raw recombination free of thymic and clonal selection effects, out-of-frame nonproductive sequences were analyzed. TCRdb reran the public reads through fastp at Q25 and MiXCR, keeping productive beta chains. For every CDR3 protein sequence, its rows merge into one entry that carries the most common genes and DNA. The V and J calls come from TCRdb's annotation, not from the publication. The table for this sample lists 700,000 or so distinct CDR3 sequences; 8.5% to 9% of them were counted only once. The top ten hold 0.75% to 1% of the sample.

The same data also contributed to another study, on yellow fever vaccine responses in identical twins. The second study also describes: The authors reported that the T cell response to vaccination in identical twins appeared partly convergent and partly personalized. In the study, vaccine-responding T cell clones were precisely tracked in identical twins.

The chain employs TRBV13 and TRBJ2-7, with a tentative D gene TRBD2 over 7 matching bases. Sequences were obtained from PBMCs. The source of this sequence is a woman aged 18-35 years in good health. The nucleotides are TGTGCCAGCAGCCCCCGTTCGGGGGGCTTCTACGAGCAGTACTTC. Translated, this is CASSPRSGGFYEQYF.